The following is a TCR beta chain sequence with its context. The antigen remains unidentified. This record belongs to a study of T-cell memory formation after mild COVID-19. 5'RACE primed at constant segments yielded TCR alpha and TCR beta cDNA libraries bearing sample barcodes and UMIs. TCRdb re-analysed the 5' RACE reads in MiXCR, keeping a single row per CDR3 protein. The sample holds approximately 580,000 distinct CDR3 sequences, roughly 20% seen once. Study-wide results and caveats: Prior to infection, memory already included some responding clones, suggesting cross-reactive memory joined. There was a balanced CD4/CD8 profile in clones contracting day 15 to 85, and later expanders leaned CD4+.

The CDR3 has 14 amino acids. From germline, CDR1 is KGHDR and CDR2 SFDVKD. V lost 5 bases to trimming and J lost 2 bases, with 10 bases between them. This chain links TRBV24-1 with TRBJ2-3; D might be TRBD1 (5 bases). This clonotype originated in an adult woman who had mild COVID-19 (a few samples of this study predate the infection). Cell type and time point are not known. Material for sequencing was PBMCs or a T cell subset sorted from them (not recorded which). Written as DNA, the CDR3 is TGTGCCACCAGTGGGCAGGGCTACACAGATACGCAGTATTTT. Translated, it gives CATSGQGYTDTQYF.